This TCR beta chain was retrieved from a study of early T cells in non-severe SARS-CoV-2 infection. Study-level background: The study sequenced bulk RNA from unsorted whole blood, with chains unpaired. Study observations and caveats: Anti-spike CD8 responses were favored by VDJdb matching, which missed private and CD4 specificities.

CDR1 and CDR2 from the germline V gene are DFQATT and SNEGSKA (reference sequence). The CDR3 is made up of 15 amino acids. The germline V and J ends were trimmed by 1 base and 6 bases, with 18 bases remaining between them. Worth noting for this clonotype: Its antigen is unidentified.

Researchers tagged individual cDNA molecules with unique molecular identifiers. TCRdb used MiXCR to reprocess the 5' RACE reads, holding one entry per CDR3 protein. The data show tens of thousands of distinct CDR3 sequences, with around 20% seen just once and more than 15% held by the top ten. V usage is TRBV20-1 and J usage is TRBJ1-1; D is unresolved. The sequences come from whole blood, collected at baseline. The sequence was obtained from an adult who was a healthcare worker with PCR-confirmed SARS-CoV-2 infection or an uninfected control (not recorded which). CDR3 bases: TGCAGTGCTAGAGCGACTTCCGGAGCCCGCTCTGAAGCTTTCTTT. This translates into CSARATSGARSEAFF.